These T cell receptor beta chains were read from a single sample in a study of blood T cell repertoires in COVID-19. The method was immunoSEQ multiplex PCR; TCRdb's version includes in-frame clones alone and lacks a portion of them. The profile shows about 340,000 clones, 80% to 90% of them singletons. Specimen: peripheral blood. Receptor source: a man younger than 45 with active or convalescent COVID-19. Each CDR3 is given with its conserved first and last residue. Each record gives: D gene, V gene, J gene, clone size, CDR3 protein, CDR3 DNA. The D gene is left open where the match is weak. Expanded clones are given a class, and other clones once, few, many or no size at all.

>TRBD2|TRBV28|TRBJ2-1|-
CASSSISGRAINEQFF
TGTGCCAGCAGTTCCATTAGCGGGAGGGCCATCAATGAGCAGTTCTTC
>-|TRBV7-6|TRBJ2-3|-
CASSLGLGGGGTDTQYF
TGTGCCAGCAGCTTAGGCCTGGGAGGAGGGGGCACAGATACGCAGTATTTT
>-|TRBV21-1|TRBJ2-7|-
CASSTPSGLAGYEQYF
TGTGCCAGCAGCACCCCCTCAGGACTAGCGGGATACGAGCAGTACTTC
>TRBD1|TRBV9|TRBJ1-2|once
CASSPGDRIVYGYTF
TGTGCCAGCAGCCCAGGGGACAGGATCGTCTATGGCTACACCTTC
>TRBD1|TRBV11-3|TRBJ1-4|-
CASSLEGGYTNEKLFF
TGTGCCAGCAGCTTAGAAGGGGGCTACACTAATGAAAAACTGTTTTTT
>TRBD2|TRBV7-2|TRBJ2-3|-
CASSWTSGRTTDTQYF
TGTGCCAGCAGCTGGACTAGCGGGAGAACGACAGATACGCAGTATTTT
>TRBD2|TRBV7-3|TRBJ2-2|-
CASSFGLAGGTGELFF
TGTGCCAGCAGCTTTGGACTAGCGGGAGGTACGGGGGAGCTGTTTTTT
>-|TRBV5-8|TRBJ2-7|-
CASSDPGTSYEQYF
TGTGCCAGCAGCGACCCAGGCACCTCCTACGAGCAGTACTTC
>TRBD2|TRBV4-1|TRBJ2-2|-
CASSQPLAGPGELFF
TGCGCCAGCAGCCAGCCACTAGCGGGTCCAGGGGAGCTGTTTTTT
>TRBD2|TRBV6-1|TRBJ2-3|-
CASSSGLAADTQYF
TGTGCCAGCAGTTCGGGACTAGCGGCAGATACGCAGTATTTT
>-|TRBV6-5|TRBJ1-5|-
CASSYSEYQPQHF
TGTGCCAGCAGTTACAGCGAATATCAGCCCCAGCATTTT
>-|TRBV5-6|TRBJ2-7|few
CASSLNSPWNEQYF
TGTGCCAGCAGCTTGAACAGCCCGTGGAACGAGCAGTACTTC
>-|TRBV4-2|TRBJ2-1|-
CASSQDGIGGQFF
TGTGCCAGCAGCCAAGATGGAATCGGAGGGCAGTTCTTC
>-|TRBV5-1|TRBJ1-1|-
CASSYSSSRTEAFF
TGCGCCAGCAGCTACTCCTCTAGTCGGACTGAAGCTTTCTTT
>TRBD1|TRBV24-1|TRBJ1-5|-
CAVLGQGGPQHF
TGTGCCGTCTTGGGACAGGGAGGGCCCCAGCATTTT
>-|TRBV7-9|TRBJ2-7|-
CASSLDRNPIYEQYF
TGTGCCAGCAGCTTAGACAGGAACCCAATTTACGAGCAGTACTTC
>-|TRBV6-2/TRBV6-3|TRBJ2-1|-
CASSYSRYNEQFF
TGTGCCAGCAGTTACTCGAGGTACAATGAGCAGTTCTTC
>TRBD1|TRBV11-3|TRBJ1-2|-
CASSFRGRGPNYGYTF
TGTGCCAGCAGCTTCCGAGGCAGGGGGCCGAACTATGGCTACACCTTC
>-|TRBV11-1|TRBJ2-3|-
CASSLAEGAPGTDTQYF
TGTGCCAGCAGCTTAGCGGAAGGGGCACCCGGCACAGATACGCAGTATTTT
>-|TRBV15|TRBJ2-6|-
CATSRDTGQFSGANVLTF
TGTGCCACCAGCAGAGATACAGGACAGTTCTCTGGGGCCAACGTCCTGACTTTC
>-|TRBV19|TRBJ1-2|-
CASTRTRNYGYTF
TGTGCCAGTACCAGGACACGCAACTATGGCTACACCTTC
>-|TRBV4-2|TRBJ1-6|-
CASSQGASSYNSPLHF
TGTGCCAGCAGCCAAGGTGCCAGCTCCTATAATTCACCCCTCCACTTT
>-|TRBV28|TRBJ1-1|-
CAVTKNTEAFF
TGTGCCGTTACAAAGAACACTGAAGCTTTCTTT
>-|TRBV28|TRBJ2-3|medium-sized
CASSRRRRASTDTQYF
TGTGCCAGCAGTCGCCGACGGCGGGCTAGCACAGATACGCAGTATTTT
>-|TRBV30|TRBJ2-2|few
CAWRWAGADTGELFF
TGTGCCTGGAGGTGGGCGGGGGCCGACACCGGGGAGCTGTTTTTT
>-|TRBV6-1|TRBJ2-5|once
CASSEVWRETQYF
TGTGCCAGCAGTGAAGTGTGGAGAGAGACCCAGTACTTC
>-|TRBV6-2/TRBV6-3|TRBJ2-5|-
CASSSSKTEAETQYF
TGTGCCAGCAGCTCATCTAAGACAGAGGCAGAGACCCAGTACTTC
>TRBD2|TRBV5-1|TRBJ2-3|-
CASSLVSGGRRHTDTQYF
TGCGCCAGCAGCTTGGTGAGCGGGGGGCGCCGACACACAGATACGCAGTATTTT
>-|TRBV18|TRBJ1-1|-
CASSRQESNTEAFF
TGTGCCAGCTCACGACAGGAATCGAACACTGAAGCTTTCTTT
>-|TRBV28|TRBJ1-4|-
CASTMGGGNEKLFF
TGTGCCAGCACCATGGGGGGGGGTAATGAAAAACTGTTTTTT
>TRBD1|TRBV14|TRBJ1-2|-
CASSQTDRGHRGYTF
TGTGCCAGCAGCCAAACGGACAGGGGGCACCGGGGCTACACCTTC
>TRBD1|TRBV19|TRBJ1-5|-
CASSMLPTGGAGQPQHF
TGTGCCAGTAGTATGCTCCCGACAGGGGGCGCGGGTCAGCCCCAGCATTTT
>TRBD1|TRBV5-1|TRBJ1-2|-
CASAGTGGAMVGGYTF
TGCGCCAGCGCAGGGACAGGGGGCGCGATGGTTGGTGGCTACACCTTC
>-|TRBV4-3|TRBJ2-7|-
CASSQRPAISSYEQYF
TGCGCCAGCAGCCAACGTCCAGCGATCAGCTCCTACGAGCAGTACTTC
>-|TRBV30|TRBJ2-3|-
CAWRAGPDTQYF
TGTGCCTGGCGGGCAGGGCCAGATACGCAGTATTTT
>TRBD2|TRBV29-1|TRBJ2-7|-
CSVFSGSDEQYF
TGCAGCGTGTTTAGCGGGAGTGACGAGCAGTACTTC
>-|TRBV27|TRBJ1-3|-
CASSPAGDNSGNTIYF
TGTGCCAGCAGTCCCGCAGGGGACAACTCTGGAAACACCATATATTTT
>-|TRBV11-3|TRBJ2-2|few
CASSPGTGELFF
TGTGCCAGCAGCCCAGGGACCGGGGAGCTGTTTTTT
>TRBD1|TRBV18|TRBJ2-1|-
CASSPRGTGISYNEQFF
TGTGCCAGCTCACCCAGGGGGACAGGCATCTCCTACAATGAGCAGTTCTTC
>TRBD1|TRBV15|TRBJ2-2|few
CATSRDRTGANTGELFF
TGTGCCACCAGCAGAGATCGGACAGGGGCGAACACCGGGGAGCTGTTTTTT
>TRBD1|TRBV18|TRBJ2-7|-
CASSPPGTGRNEQYF
TGTGCCAGCTCACCCCCAGGGACAGGGAGGAACGAGCAGTACTTC
>-|TRBV14|TRBJ2-7|-
CASSQGAPGEQYF
TGTGCCAGCAGCCAAGGAGCTCCCGGCGAGCAGTACTTC
>TRBD2|TRBV9|TRBJ2-2|-
CASSVRTSGYGELFF
TGTGCCAGCAGCGTTAGGACTAGCGGATACGGGGAGCTGTTTTTT
>-|TRBV5-1|TRBJ2-7|-
CASSLRRVDEQYF
TGCGCCAGCAGCTTGCGGAGGGTGGACGAGCAGTACTTC
>TRBD1|TRBV6-2/TRBV6-3|TRBJ1-6|once
CASSPGQGSPLHF
TGTGCCAGCAGTCCGGGACAGGGATCACCCCTCCACTTT
>-|TRBV6-5|TRBJ2-7|-
CASTSPQGDYEQYF
TGTGCCAGCACCTCCCCCCAGGGCGACTACGAGCAGTACTTC
>-|TRBV27|TRBJ1-6|-
CASSFSYYNSPLHF
TGTGCCAGCAGTTTCTCGTACTATAATTCACCCCTCCACTTT
>-|TRBV24-1|TRBJ2-3|once
CATRSGRTSTDTQYF
TGTGCCACCAGGTCGGGGAGGACTAGCACAGATACGCAGTATTTT
>-|TRBV12-3/TRBV12-4|TRBJ1-2|-
CASSIILNYGYTF
TGTGCCAGCAGTATTATTCTGAACTATGGCTACACCTTC
>-|TRBV28|TRBJ2-7|-
CASSSVAYEQYF
TGTGCCAGCAGCTCAGTAGCCTACGAACAGTACTTC
>TRBD1|TRBV4-2|TRBJ1-6|once
CASSSPQGANSPLHF
TGTGCCAGCAGCTCCCCACAGGGGGCGAATTCACCCCTCCACTTT
>-|TRBV24-1|TRBJ2-2|-
CATSREVTGELFF
TGTGCCACCAGCCGCGAGGTCACCGGGGAGCTGTTTTTT
>TRBD1|TRBV19|TRBJ1-5|-
CASEAGQGNQPQHF
TGTGCCAGTGAAGCTGGACAGGGAAATCAGCCCCAGCATTTT
>TRBD1|TRBV5-1|TRBJ1-3|-
CASSWDRDEGNTIYF
TGCGCCAGCAGCTGGGACAGGGATGAGGGAAACACCATATATTTT
>-|TRBV18|TRBJ1-2|-
CASSPLSGRDGYTF
TGTGCCAGCTCACCACTTTCGGGCAGGGATGGCTACACCTTC
>-|TRBV28|TRBJ2-3|-
CASSSGERPTDTQYF
TGTGCCAGCAGTTCCGGAGAGCGGCCCACAGATACGCAGTATTTT
>-|TRBV7-2|TRBJ1-2|-
CASSSSGTTDYGYTF
TGTGCCAGCAGCTCCTCCGGGACAACGGACTATGGCTACACCTTC
>-|TRBV25-1|TRBJ2-1|-
CASSQTGSEQFF
TGTGCCAGCAGCCAAACAGGGAGTGAGCAGTTCTTC
>-|TRBV7-2|TRBJ2-4|-
CASSLSVAKNIQYF
TGTGCCAGCAGCCTCTCGGTCGCTAAAAACATTCAGTACTTC
>-|TRBV19|TRBJ1-1|-
CASSEQDTEAFF
TGTGCCAGTAGTGAACAGGACACTGAAGCTTTCTTT